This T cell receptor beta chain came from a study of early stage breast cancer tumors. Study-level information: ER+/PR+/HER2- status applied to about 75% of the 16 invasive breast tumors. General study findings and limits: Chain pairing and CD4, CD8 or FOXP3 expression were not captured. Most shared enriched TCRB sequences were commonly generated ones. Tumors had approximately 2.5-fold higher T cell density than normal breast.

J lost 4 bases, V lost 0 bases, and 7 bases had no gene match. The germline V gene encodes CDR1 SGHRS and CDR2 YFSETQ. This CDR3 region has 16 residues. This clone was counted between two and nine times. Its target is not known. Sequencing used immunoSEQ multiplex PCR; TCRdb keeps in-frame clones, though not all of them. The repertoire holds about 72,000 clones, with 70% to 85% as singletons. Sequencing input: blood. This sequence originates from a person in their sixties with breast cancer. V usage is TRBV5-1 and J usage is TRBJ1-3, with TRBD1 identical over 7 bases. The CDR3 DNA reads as TGCGCCAGCAGCTTGGGAGGGGGCGGCTTCGGAAACACCATATATTTT. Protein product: CASSLGGGGFGNTIYF.